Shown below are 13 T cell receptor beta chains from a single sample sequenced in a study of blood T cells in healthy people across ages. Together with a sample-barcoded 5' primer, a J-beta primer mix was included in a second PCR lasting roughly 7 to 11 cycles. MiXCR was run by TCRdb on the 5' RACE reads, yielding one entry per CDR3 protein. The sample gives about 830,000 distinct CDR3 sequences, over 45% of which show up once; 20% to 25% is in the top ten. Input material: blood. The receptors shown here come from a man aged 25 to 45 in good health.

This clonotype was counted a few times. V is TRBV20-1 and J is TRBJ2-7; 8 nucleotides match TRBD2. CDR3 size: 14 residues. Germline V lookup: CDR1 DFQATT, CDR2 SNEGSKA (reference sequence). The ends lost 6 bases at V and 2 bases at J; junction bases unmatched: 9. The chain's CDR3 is CSAKAGGLTYEQYF. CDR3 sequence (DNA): TGCAGTGCCAAGGCGGGGGGCCTTACCTACGAGCAGTACTTC.

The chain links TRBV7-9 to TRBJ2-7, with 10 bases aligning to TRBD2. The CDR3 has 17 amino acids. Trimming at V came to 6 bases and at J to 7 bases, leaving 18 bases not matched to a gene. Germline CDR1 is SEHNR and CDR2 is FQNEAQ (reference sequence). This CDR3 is CASRRLGLAASYNEQYF. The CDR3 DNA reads TGTGCCAGCAGACGCCTTGGACTAGCGGCCTCCTACAATGAGCAGTACTTC. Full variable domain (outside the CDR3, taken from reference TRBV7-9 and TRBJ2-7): DTGVSQNPRHKITKRGQNVTFRCDPISEHNRLYWYRQTLGQGPEFLTYFQNEAQLEKSRLLSDRFSAERPKGSFSTLEIQRTEQGDSAMYLCASRRLGLAASYNEQYFGPGTRLTVT.

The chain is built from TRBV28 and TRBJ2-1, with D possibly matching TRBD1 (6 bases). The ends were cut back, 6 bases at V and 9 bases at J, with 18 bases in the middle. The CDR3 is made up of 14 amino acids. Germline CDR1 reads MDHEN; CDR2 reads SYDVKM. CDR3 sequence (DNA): TGTGCCAGCAGCTTACGAAGATCAGGGGTTGAGCAGTTCTTC. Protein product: CASSLRRSGVEQFF. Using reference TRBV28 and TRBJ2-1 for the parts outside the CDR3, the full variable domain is DVKVTQSSRYLVKRTGEKVFLECVQDMDHENMFWYRQDPGLGLRLIYFSYDVKMKEKGDIPEGYSVSREKKERFSLILESASTNQTSMYLCASSLRRSGVEQFFGPGTRLTVL.

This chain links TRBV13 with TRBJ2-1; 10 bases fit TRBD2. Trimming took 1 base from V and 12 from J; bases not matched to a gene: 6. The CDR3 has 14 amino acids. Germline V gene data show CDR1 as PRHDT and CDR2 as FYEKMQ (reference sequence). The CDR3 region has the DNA TGTGCCAGCAGCTTAGAAGCGGGGGGGTGCGGGCAGTTCTTC. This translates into CASSLEAGGCGQFF. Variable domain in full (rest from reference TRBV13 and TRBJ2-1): AAGVIQSPRHLIKEKRETATLKCYPIPRHDTVYWYQQGPGQDPQFLISFYEKMQSDKGSIPDRFSAQQFSDYHSELNMSSLELGDSALYFCASSLEAGGCGQFFGPGTRLTVL.

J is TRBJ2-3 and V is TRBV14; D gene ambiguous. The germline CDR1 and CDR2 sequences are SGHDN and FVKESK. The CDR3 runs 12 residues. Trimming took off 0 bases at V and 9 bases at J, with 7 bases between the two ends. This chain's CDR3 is CASSQDLSTQYF. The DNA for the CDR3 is TGTGCCAGCAGCCAAGATTTATCCACGCAGTATTTT.

In DNA form, the CDR3 reads TGTGCTAGTGGTTCTCCGGGACAAGGACACTACAATGAGCAGTTCTTC. Translated, it gives CASGSPGQGHYNEQFF. This chain links TRBV12-5 with TRBJ2-1, with a tentative D call TRBD1 (6 bases). CDR1 and CDR2 from the germline V gene are LGHNT and FRNRAP. With 4 bases removed from V and 3 bases from J, the gap between germline ends came to 16 bases. The CDR3 runs 16 residues.

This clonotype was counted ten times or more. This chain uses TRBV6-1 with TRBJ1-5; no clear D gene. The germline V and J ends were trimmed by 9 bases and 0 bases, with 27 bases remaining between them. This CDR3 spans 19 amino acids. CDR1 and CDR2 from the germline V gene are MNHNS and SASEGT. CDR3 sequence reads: CARLNPCGLVGYSNQPQHF. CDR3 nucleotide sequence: TGTGCCAGGTTAAATCCCTGTGGGCTAGTAGGGTATAGCAATCAGCCCCAGCATTTT.

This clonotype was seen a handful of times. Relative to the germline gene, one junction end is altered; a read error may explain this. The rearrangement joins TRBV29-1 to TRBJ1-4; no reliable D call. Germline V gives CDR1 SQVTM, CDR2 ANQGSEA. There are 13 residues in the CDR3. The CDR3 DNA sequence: TGCAGCGGTGGGTCTGCAACGAATGAAAAACTGTTTTTT. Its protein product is CSGGSATNEKLFF.

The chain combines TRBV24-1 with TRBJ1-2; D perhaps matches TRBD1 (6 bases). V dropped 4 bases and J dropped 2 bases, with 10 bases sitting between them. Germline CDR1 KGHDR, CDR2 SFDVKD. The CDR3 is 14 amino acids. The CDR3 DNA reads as TGTGCCACCAGTGACCGAGGGGGGAACTATGGCTACACCTTC. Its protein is CATSDRGGNYGYTF.

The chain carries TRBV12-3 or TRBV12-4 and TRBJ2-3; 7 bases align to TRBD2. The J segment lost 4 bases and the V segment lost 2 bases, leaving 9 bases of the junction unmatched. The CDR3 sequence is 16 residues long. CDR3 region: CASSLRWREPADTQYF. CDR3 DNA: TGTGCCAGCAGTTTAAGGTGGCGGGAGCCGGCAGATACGCAGTATTTT.

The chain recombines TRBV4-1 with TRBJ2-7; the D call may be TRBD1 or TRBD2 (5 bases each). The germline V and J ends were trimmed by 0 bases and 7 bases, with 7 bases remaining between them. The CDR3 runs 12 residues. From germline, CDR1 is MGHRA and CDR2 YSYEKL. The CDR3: CASSQDGAEQYF. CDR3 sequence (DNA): TGCGCCAGCAGCCAAGACGGGGCTGAGCAGTACTTC.

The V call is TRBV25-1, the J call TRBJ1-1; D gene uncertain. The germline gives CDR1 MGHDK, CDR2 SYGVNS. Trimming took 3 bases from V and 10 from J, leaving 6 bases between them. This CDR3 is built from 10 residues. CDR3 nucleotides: TGTGCCAGCAGTGATAGCAGAGCTTTCTTT. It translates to CASSDSRAFF.

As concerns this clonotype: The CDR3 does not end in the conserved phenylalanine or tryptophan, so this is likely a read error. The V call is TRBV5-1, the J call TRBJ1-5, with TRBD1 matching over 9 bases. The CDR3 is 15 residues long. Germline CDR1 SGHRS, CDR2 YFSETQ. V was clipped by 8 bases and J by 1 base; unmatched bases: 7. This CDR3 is CASKTGTGSNQPQHL. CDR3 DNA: TGCGCCAGTAAAACCGGGACAGGGAGCAATCAGCCCCAGCATTTG.